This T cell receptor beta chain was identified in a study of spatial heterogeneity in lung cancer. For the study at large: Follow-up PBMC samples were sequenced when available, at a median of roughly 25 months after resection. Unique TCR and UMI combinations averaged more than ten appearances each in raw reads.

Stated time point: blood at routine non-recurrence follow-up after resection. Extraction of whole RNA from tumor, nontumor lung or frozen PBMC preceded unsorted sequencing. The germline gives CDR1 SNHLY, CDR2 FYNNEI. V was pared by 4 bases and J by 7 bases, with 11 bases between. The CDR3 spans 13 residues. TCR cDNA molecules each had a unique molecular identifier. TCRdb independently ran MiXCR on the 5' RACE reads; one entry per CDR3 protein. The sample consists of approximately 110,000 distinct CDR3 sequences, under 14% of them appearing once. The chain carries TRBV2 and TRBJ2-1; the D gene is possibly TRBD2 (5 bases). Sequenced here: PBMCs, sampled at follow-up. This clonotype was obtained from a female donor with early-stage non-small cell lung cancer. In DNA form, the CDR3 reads TGTGCCAGCAGTGGGCTAGCTGGGAATGAGCAGTTCTTC. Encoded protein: CASSGLAGNEQFF.